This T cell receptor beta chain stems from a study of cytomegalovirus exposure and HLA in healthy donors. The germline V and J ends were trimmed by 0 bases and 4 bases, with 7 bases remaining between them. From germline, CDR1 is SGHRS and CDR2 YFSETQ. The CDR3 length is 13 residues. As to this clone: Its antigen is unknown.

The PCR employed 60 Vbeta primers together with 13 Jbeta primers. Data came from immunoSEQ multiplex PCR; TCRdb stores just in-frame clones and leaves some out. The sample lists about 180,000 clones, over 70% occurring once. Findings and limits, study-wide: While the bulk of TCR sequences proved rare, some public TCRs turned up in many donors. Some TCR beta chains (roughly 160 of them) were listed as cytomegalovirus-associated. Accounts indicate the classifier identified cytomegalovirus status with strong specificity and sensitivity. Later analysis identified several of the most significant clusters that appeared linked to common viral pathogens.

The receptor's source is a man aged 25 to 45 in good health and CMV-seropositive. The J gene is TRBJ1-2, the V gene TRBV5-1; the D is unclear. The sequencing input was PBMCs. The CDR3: CASSLERIYGYTF. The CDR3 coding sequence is TGCGCCAGCAGCTTGGAGCGGATCTATGGCTACACCTTC. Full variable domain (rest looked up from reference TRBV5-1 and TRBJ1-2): KAGVTQTPRYLIKTRGQQVTLSCSPISGHRSVSWYQQTPGQGLQFLFEYFSETQRNKGNFPGRFSGRQFSNSRSEMNVSTLELGDSALYLCASSLERIYGYTFGSGTRLTVV.